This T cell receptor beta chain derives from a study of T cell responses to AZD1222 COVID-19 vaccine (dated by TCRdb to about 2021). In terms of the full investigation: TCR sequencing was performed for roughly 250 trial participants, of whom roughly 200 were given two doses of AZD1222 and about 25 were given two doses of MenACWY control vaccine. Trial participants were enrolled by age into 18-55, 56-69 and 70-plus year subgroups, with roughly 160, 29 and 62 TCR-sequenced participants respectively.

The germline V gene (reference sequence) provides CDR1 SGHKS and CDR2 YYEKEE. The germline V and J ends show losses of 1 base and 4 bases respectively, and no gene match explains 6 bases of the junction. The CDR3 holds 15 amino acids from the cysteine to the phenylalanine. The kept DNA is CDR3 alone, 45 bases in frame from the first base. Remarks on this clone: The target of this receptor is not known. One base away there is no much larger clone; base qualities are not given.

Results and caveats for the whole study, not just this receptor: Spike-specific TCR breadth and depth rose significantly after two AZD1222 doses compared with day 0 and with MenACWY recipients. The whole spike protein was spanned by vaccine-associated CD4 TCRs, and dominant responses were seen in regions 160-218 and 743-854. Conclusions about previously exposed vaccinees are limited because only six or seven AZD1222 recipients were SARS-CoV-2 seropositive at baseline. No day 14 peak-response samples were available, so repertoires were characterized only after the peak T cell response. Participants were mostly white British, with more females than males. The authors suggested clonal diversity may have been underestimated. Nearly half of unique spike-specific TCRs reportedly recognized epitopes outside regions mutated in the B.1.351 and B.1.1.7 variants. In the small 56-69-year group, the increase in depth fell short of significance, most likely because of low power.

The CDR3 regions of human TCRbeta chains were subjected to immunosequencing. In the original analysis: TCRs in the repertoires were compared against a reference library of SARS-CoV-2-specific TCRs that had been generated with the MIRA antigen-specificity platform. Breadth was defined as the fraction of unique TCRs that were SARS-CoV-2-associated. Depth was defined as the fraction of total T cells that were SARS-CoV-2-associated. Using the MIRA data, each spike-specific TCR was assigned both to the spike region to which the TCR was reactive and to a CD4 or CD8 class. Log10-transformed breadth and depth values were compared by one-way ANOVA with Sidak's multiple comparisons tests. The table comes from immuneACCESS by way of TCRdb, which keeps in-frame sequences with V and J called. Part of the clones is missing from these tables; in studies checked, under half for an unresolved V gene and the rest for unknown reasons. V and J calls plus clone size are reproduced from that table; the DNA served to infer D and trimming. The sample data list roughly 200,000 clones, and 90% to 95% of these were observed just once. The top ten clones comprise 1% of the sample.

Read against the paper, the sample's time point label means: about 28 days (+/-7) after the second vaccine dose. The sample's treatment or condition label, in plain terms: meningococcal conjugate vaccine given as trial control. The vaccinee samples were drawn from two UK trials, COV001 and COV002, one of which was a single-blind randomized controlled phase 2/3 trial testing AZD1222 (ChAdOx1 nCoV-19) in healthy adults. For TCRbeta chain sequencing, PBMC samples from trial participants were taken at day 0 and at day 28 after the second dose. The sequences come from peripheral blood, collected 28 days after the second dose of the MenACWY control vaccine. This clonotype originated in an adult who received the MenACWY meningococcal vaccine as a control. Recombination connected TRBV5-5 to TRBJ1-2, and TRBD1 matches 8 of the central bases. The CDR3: CASSLRQGAVYGYTF. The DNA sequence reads TGTGCCAGCAGCTTGCGGCAGGGGGCGGTCTATGGCTACACCTTC. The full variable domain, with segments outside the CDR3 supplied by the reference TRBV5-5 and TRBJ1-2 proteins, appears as DAGVTQSPTHLIKTRGQQVTLRCSPISGHKSVSWYQQVLGQGPQFIFQYYEKEERGRGNFPDRFSARQFPNYSSELNVNALLLGDSALYLCASSLRQGAVYGYTFGSGTRLTVV.